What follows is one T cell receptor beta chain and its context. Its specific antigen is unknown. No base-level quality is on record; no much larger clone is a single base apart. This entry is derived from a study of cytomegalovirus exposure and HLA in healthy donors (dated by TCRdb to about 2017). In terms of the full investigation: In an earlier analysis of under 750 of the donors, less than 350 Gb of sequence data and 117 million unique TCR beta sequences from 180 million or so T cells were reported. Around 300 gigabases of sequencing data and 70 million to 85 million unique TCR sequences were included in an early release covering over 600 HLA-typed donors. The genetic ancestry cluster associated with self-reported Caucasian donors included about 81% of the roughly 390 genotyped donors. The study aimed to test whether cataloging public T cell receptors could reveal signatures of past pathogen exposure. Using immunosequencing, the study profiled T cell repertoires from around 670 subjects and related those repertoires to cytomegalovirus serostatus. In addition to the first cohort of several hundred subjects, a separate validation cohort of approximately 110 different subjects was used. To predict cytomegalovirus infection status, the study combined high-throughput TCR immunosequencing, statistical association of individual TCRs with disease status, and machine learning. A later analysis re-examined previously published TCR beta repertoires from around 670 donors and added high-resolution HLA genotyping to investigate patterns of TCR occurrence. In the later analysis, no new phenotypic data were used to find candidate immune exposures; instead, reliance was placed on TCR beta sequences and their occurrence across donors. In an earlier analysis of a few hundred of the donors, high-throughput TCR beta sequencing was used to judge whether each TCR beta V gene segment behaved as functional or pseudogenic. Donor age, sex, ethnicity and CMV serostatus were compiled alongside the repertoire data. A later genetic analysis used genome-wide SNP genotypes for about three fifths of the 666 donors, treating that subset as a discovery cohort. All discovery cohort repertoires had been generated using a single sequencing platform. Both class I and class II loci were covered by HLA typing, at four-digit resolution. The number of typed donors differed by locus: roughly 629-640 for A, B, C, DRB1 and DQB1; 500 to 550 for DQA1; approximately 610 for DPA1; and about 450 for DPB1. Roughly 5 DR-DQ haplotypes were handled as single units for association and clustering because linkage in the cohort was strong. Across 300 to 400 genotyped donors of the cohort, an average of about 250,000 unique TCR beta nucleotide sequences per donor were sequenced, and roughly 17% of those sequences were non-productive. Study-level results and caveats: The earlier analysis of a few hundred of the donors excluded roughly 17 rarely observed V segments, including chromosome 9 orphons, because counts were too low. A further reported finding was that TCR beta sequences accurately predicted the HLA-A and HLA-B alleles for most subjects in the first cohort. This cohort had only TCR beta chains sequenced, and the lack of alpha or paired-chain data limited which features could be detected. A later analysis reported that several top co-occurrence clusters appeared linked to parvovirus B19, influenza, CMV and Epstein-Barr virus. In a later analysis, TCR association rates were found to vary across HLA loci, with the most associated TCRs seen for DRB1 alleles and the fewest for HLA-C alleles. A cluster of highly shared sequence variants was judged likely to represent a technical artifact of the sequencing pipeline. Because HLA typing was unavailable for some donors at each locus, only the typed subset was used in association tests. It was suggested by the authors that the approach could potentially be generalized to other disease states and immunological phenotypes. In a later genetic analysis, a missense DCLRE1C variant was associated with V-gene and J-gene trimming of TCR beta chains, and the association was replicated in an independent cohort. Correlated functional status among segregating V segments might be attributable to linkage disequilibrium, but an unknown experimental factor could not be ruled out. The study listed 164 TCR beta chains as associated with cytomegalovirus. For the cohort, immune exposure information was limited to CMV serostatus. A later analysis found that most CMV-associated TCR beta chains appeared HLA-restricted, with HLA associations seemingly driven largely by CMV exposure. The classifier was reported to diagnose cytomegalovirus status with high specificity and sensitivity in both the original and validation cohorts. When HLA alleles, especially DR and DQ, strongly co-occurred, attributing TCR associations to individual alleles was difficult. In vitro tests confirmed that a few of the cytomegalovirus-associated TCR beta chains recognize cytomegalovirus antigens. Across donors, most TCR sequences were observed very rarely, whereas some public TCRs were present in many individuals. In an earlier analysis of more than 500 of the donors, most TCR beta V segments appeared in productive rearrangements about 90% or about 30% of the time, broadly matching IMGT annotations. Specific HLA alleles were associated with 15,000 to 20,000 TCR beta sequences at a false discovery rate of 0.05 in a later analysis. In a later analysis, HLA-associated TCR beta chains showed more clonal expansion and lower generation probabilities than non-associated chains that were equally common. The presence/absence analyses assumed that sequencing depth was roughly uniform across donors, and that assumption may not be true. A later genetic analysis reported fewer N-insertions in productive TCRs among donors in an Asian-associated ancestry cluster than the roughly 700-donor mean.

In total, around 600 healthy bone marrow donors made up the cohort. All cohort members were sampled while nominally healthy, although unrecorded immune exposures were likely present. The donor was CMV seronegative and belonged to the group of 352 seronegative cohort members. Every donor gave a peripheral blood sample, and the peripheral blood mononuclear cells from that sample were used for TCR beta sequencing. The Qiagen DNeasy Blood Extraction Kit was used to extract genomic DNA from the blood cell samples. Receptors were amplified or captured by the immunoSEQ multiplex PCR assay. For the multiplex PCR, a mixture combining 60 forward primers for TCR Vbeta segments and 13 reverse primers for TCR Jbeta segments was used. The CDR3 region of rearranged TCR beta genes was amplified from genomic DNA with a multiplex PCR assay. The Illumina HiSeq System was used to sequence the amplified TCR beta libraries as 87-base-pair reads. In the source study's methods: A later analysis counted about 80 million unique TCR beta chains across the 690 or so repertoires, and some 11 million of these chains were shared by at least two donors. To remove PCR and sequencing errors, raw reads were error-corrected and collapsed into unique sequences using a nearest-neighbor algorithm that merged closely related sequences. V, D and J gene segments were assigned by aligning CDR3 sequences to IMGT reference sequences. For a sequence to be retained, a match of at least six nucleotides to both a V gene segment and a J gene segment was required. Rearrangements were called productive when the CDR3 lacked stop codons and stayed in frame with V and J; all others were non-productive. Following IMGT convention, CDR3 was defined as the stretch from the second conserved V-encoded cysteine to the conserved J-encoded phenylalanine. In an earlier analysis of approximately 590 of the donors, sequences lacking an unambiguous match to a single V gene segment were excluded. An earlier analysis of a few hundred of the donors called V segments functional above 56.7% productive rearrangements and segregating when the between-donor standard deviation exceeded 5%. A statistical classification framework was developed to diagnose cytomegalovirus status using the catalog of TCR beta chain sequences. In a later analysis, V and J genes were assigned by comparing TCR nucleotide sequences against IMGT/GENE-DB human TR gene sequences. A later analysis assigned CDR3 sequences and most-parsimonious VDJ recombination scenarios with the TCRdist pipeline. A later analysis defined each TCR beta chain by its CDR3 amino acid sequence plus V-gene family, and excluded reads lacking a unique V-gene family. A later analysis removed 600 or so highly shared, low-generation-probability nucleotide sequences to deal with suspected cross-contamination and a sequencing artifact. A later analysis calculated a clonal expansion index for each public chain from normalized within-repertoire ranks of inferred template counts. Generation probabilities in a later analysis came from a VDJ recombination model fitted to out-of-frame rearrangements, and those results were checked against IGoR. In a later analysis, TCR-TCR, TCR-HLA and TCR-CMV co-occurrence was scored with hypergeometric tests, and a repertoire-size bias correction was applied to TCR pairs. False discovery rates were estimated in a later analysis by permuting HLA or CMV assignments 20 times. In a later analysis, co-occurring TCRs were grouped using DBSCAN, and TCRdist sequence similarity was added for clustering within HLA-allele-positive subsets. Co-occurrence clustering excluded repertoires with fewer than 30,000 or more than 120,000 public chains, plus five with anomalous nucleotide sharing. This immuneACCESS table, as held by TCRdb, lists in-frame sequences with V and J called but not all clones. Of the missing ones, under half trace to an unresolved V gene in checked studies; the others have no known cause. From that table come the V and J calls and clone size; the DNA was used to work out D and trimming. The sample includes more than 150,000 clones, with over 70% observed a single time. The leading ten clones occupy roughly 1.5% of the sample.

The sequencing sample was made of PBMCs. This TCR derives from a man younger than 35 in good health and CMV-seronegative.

The nucleotides are TGTGCCAGCAGCTTAACCAGCGGGGTACACAATGAGCAGTTCTTC. The encoded protein is CASSLTSGVHNEQFF. The V and J genes are TRBV7-6 and TRBJ2-1, with 7 middle bases fitting TRBD2. CDR1 SGHVS and CDR2 FNYEAQ are derived from the germline V gene. From the cysteine through the phenylalanine, the CDR3 covers 15 amino acids. Only CDR3 DNA remains: 45 bases, in frame from the first base. Trimmed from V: 2 bases; trimmed from J: 5 bases; junction bases lacking a gene match: 6.